This T cell receptor beta chain comes out of a study of blood T cell repertoires in COVID-19. Study information: Whether acute or convalescent, the COVID-19 samples came from the United States, Italy and Spain. In each case, the material was cDNA or gDNA derived from T cells, B-cell-depleted T cells, or PBMCs.

Per the authors' pipeline: Amplification with reference gene primers provided the estimates of nucleated cell counts. Method: immunoSEQ multiplex PCR; TCRdb's copy keeps in-frame clones and lacks some. The V and J calls and clone size are taken from that table; D and trimming were inferred from the DNA. The sample consists of 75,000 to 90,000 clones, 80% of them appearing once. The germline V gene has CDR1 GTSNPN and CDR2 SVGIG (reference sequence). J was trimmed by 0 bases and V by 3 bases; bases with no gene match: 13. The CDR3 has 18 residues. Material: peripheral blood. The chain recombines TRBV30 with TRBJ1-5; the match to TRBD1 covers 8 bases. This TCR came from a woman between 35 and 50 years old with active or convalescent COVID-19. CDR3 nucleotides: TGTGCCTGGAGCCCCCCCGACAGGGGAGGATATAGCAATCAGCCCCAGCATTTT. It specifies CAWSPPDRGGYSNQPQHF.